A single sample gave rise to the 23 T cell receptor beta chains below, sequenced in a study of T cell repertoires in cytomegalovirus infection. TCRdb re-analysed the reads in MiXCR, keeping a single row per CDR3 protein. The sample has 150,000 to 200,000 distinct CDR3 sequences, around 20% seen once. Material: PBMCs. The receptors were sampled from a human donor in good health (CMV status not recorded). Some clones in this sample may be carry-over from other donors' samples.

This clonotype has at least ten counts. The chain has TRBV7-9 and TRBJ2-1, with 7 nucleotides matching TRBD2. The CDR3 spans 15 residues. CDR1 and CDR2 (germline): SEHNR, FQNEAQ (reference sequence). The J segment lost 8 bases and the V segment lost 0 bases, leaving 7 bases of the junction unmatched. CDR3 loop: CASSLAGGRADEQFF. CDR3 coding DNA: TGTGCCAGCAGCTTAGCGGGAGGGCGAGCGGATGAGCAGTTCTTC.

This clonotype appeared a few times. V and J are TRBV28 and TRBJ2-7, with TRBD1 identical over 7 bases. Germline lookup yields CDR1 MDHEN and CDR2 SYDVKM. The CDR3 length is 14 residues. The J segment lost 3 bases and the V segment lost 3 bases, leaving 5 bases of the junction unmatched. CDR3 sequence: CASSFPGQVYEQYF. The CDR3 coding sequence is TGTGCCAGCAGTTTCCCTGGACAGGTCTACGAGCAGTACTTC.

Many counts were recorded for this clonotype. This sequence joins TRBV7-8 and TRBJ1-5; D gene ambiguous. Germline loops: CDR1 SGHVS, CDR2 FQNEAQ. Deletions cut 1 base from V and 2 bases from J, with 9 bases between. This CDR3 contains 15 residues. The CDR3 region has the DNA TGTGCCAGCAGCTTAGACGGTCTCGGCAATCAGCCCCAGCATTTT. This sequence encodes CASSLDGLGNQPQHF.

The sample holds a few counts of this clonotype. The chain uses TRBV7-6 and TRBJ2-2; possibly TRBD1 for D (6 bases). V dropped 4 bases and J dropped 4 bases, with 13 bases sitting between them. Germline-derived CDR1 and CDR2 are SGHVS and FNYEAQ. CDR3 size: 15 residues. The CDR3 sequence: CASSSGVLSTGELFF. CDR3 DNA: TGTGCCAGCAGCTCAGGGGTTTTGAGCACCGGGGAGCTGTTTTTT.

The gene calls are TRBV5-1 and TRBJ2-3; the D call may be TRBD1 or TRBD2 (6 bases each). V was pared by 3 bases and J by 5 bases, with 16 bases between. The CDR3 covers 15 residues. The germline CDR1 and CDR2 sequences are SGHRS and YFSETQ. CDR3 in amino acids: CASSSLLGGGDTQYF. CDR3 nucleotides: TGCGCCAGCAGCTCCCTCCTCGGGGGCGGAGATACGCAGTATTTT.

The gene calls are TRBV6-5 and TRBJ2-1; D uncertain. Germline V lookup: CDR1 MNHEY, CDR2 SVGAGI. V lost 0 bases and J 11 bases, leaving 8 bases between the germline ends. There are 12 residues in the CDR3. The CDR3 bases are TGTGCCAGCAGTTACTCGACCGGCAAGCAGTTCTTC. This gives the protein CASSYSTGKQFF.

V is TRBV11-3 and J is TRBJ2-5; TRBD2 might be the D (5 bases). CDR3 length equals 17 residues. V dropped 3 bases and J dropped 6 bases, with 23 bases sitting between them. Germline CDR1 is SGHNT and CDR2 is YENEEA. The DNA of the CDR3 is TGTGCCAGCAGCTTTTTGATACGGGATGACGCGTTACAGACCCAGTACTTC. Its protein product is CASSFLIRDDALQTQYF. Combining the CDR3 with reference TRBV11-3 and TRBJ2-5 gives the whole variable domain EAGVVQSPRYKIIEKKQPVAFWCNPISGHNTLYWYLQNLGQGPELLIRYENEEAVDDSQLPKDRFSAERLKGVDSTLKIQPAELGDSAVYLCASSFLIRDDALQTQYFGPGTRLLVL.

This clonotype was counted ten times or more. The V gene is TRBV28, the J gene TRBJ2-1; perhaps TRBD2 as D (6 bases). V lost 3 bases to trimming and J lost 7 bases, with 13 bases between them. This CDR3 has 14 residues. Germline CDR1 is MDHEN and CDR2 is SYDVKM. CDR3 DNA sequence: TGTGCCAGCAGTTTTATTACTAGCACTAATGAGCAGTTCTTC. Translated: CASSFITSTNEQFF. Full variable domain (missing parts from reference TRBV28 and TRBJ2-1): DVKVTQSSRYLVKRTGEKVFLECVQDMDHENMFWYRQDPGLGLRLIYFSYDVKMKEKGDIPEGYSVSREKKERFSLILESASTNQTSMYLCASSFITSTNEQFFGPGTRLTVL.

The V call is TRBV5-6, the J call TRBJ1-1; D call uncertain. The CDR3 has 13 residues. Per germline, CDR1 SGHDT and CDR2 YYEEEE. With 10 bases removed from V and 0 bases from J, the gap between germline ends came to 13 bases. CDR3 residues: CAGGYSLNTEAFF. In DNA form, the CDR3 reads TGTGCCGGAGGTTATAGCTTGAACACTGAAGCTTTCTTT.

This clonotype was found many times. The chain combines TRBV7-2 with TRBJ1-5; 8 bases are a match to TRBD1. The V gene's germline CDR1 is SGHTA and CDR2 FQGNSA. Unmatched junction bases numbered 16, after V lost 3 bases and J lost 3 bases. This CDR3 contains 19 residues. The CDR3 is CASSLQGAAGIFNNQPQHF. The DNA for the CDR3 is TGTGCCAGCAGCTTGCAGGGGGCGGCCGGTATCTTCAACAATCAGCCCCAGCATTTT.

The chain links TRBV6-6 to TRBJ1-3, with D perhaps matching TRBD1 (6 bases). The CDR3 totals 17 residues. Trimming took 6 bases from V and 4 from J, leaving 22 bases between them. Germline CDR1 is MNHNY and CDR2 is SVGAGI (reference sequence). DNA for the CDR3: TGTGCCAGCAGCCCCCCCCGGGGGCCGAGGGAGGGAAACACCATATATTTT. Its protein is CASSPPRGPREGNTIYF.

The rearrangement joins TRBV28 to TRBJ1-1; D is possibly TRBD1 (6 bases). CDR1 and CDR2 from the germline V gene are MDHEN and SYDVKM. The CDR3 sequence is 15 residues long. V lost 7 bases and J lost 3, with 18 bases in between. The CDR3: CASTGGARSDTEAFF. The DNA of the CDR3 is TGTGCCAGCACCGGGGGGGCCAGGTCGGACACTGAAGCTTTCTTT.

The rearrangement links TRBV25-1 to TRBJ2-3; D is undetermined. Germline CDR1 is MGHDK and CDR2 is SYGVNS. CDR3 size: 15 residues. V gave up 3 bases and J gave up 4 bases, with 14 bases separating them. DNA for the CDR3: TGTGCCAGCAGTGATCCCTCCCTCGGACCAGATACGCAGTATTTT. Translating it yields CASSDPSLGPDTQYF.

This clonotype was recorded at least ten times. This chain joins TRBV6-1 and TRBJ2-7; 7 bases are shared with TRBD1. V shed 4 bases and J 3 bases; nucleotides not matched to a gene: 9. This CDR3 is 15 amino acids long. From germline, CDR1 is MNHNS and CDR2 SASEGT. CDR3: CASSGSGQYVYEQYF. The CDR3, as DNA: TGTGCCAGCAGTGGATCGGGACAGTATGTCTACGAGCAGTACTTC.

The chain employs TRBV24-1 and TRBJ2-3; TRBD2 agrees at 12 bases. Germline CDR1 is KGHDR and CDR2 is SFDVKD. The CDR3 sequence is 18 residues long. With 2 bases clipped from V and 4 bases from J, the junction kept 9 bases outside the gene matches. The DNA for the CDR3 is TGTGCCACCAGTGATTATACGGGACTAGCGGGCAGAGCAGATACGCAGTATTTT. Translation: CATSDYTGLAGRADTQYF.

In this sample, this clonotype turned up a few times. The chain employs TRBV7-2 and TRBJ2-5; D gene ambiguous. There are 14 residues in the CDR3. Per germline, CDR1 SGHTA and CDR2 FQGNSA. Trimming stripped 1 base from V and 5 bases from J, with 11 bases between. This CDR3 reads CASSLGVGRETQYF. The CDR3, as DNA: TGTGCCAGCAGCTTAGGGGTGGGCCGGGAGACCCAGTACTTC.

This clonotype occurred a few times. The rearrangement uses TRBV6-4 and TRBJ2-1, with TRBD2 matching over 7 bases. CDR1 and CDR2 (germline): MRHNA, SNTAGT. V shed 4 bases, J shed 7 bases, and the junction held 25 bases outside the gene matches. The CDR3 has 20 amino acids. The CDR3 nucleotides are TGTGCCAGCAGTGCCGACTTACCTGCTTCGTGCGCGGGAGAATTGAATGAGCAGTTCTTC. Its translation is CASSADLPASCAGELNEQFF.

This clonotype was found many times. The genes are TRBV7-2 and TRBJ2-7, with 12 bases fitting TRBD2. The length of the CDR3 is 14 residues. After removal of 5 bases from V and 5 bases from J, the junction contained 4 bases not matched to a gene. Germline assignment: CDR1 SGHTA and CDR2 FQGNSA. The CDR3 DNA is TGTGCCAGCAGCCGGACTAGCGGGATCCACGAGCAGTACTTC. It yields the protein CASSRTSGIHEQYF.

This rearrangement joins TRBV6-2 or TRBV6-3 to TRBJ1-1; D possibly corresponds to TRBD1 (5 bases). This CDR3 has 14 amino acids. V gave up 5 bases and J gave up 0 bases, with 10 bases separating them. Germline CDR1 is MNHEY and CDR2 is SVGEGT. DNA of the CDR3: TGTGCCAGCAGTCCAAACAGGATGAACACTGAAGCTTTCTTT. The encoded protein is CASSPNRMNTEAFF.

This clonotype came up many times. The V call is TRBV19, the J call TRBJ1-5; D remains unclear. V was trimmed by 4 bases and J by 5 bases, leaving 12 bases between them. The CDR3 covers 14 residues. From germline, CDR1 is LNHDA and CDR2 SQIVND (reference sequence). CDR3 coding DNA: TGTGCCAGTAGTAACGAGGTCCGTTATCAGCCCCAGCATTTT. Protein: CASSNEVRYQPQHF.

As regards this clonotype: A read error may account for a junction end that differs from germline. The V call is TRBV5-1, the J call TRBJ2-2, with 7 bases aligning to TRBD1. The CDR3 runs to 16 residues. In germline, CDR1 is SGHRS, CDR2 YFSETQ. The CDR3 is CASSLQGTANTGKLFF. CDR3 coding DNA: TGCGCCAGCAGCTTACAGGGGACAGCGAACACCGGGAAGCTGTTTTTT.

This clonotype was detected many times. The chain employs TRBV7-3 and TRBJ2-2; tentatively, D is TRBD1 (7 bases). The ends were cut back, 1 base at V and 3 bases at J, with 15 bases in the middle. The V gene's germline CDR1 is SGHTA and CDR2 FQGTGA. The CDR3 extends over 17 amino acids. The CDR3 coding sequence is TGTGCCAGCAGCTTAAACCCCGCGGGACAGCACACCGGGGAGCTGTTTTTT. This codes for CASSLNPAGQHTGELFF.

The chain recombines TRBV14 with TRBJ1-2; D might be TRBD1 (5 bases). Germline V gene sequence: CDR1 SGHDN, CDR2 FVKESK. Trimming removed 7 bases from V and 1 base from J, with 16 bases in between. CDR3 length: 15 residues. Written as DNA, the CDR3 is TGTGCCAGCAAACCTCGGGACGGAGTTAACTATGGCTACACCTTC. It specifies CASKPRDGVNYGYTF.